These T cell receptor beta chains were read from a single sample in a study of OX40 agonist ivuxolimab in advanced cancers. Assay used: immunoSEQ multiplex PCR; TCRdb lists only in-frame clones, some missing. The top ten hold around 0.61% of the sample, which has about 110,000 clones, 85% to 95% seen once. This sample comprised CD4+ or CD8+ T cells sorted from blood, obtained in a trial of the OX40 agonist ivuxolimab. These receptor sequences come from an adult with an advanced solid tumor such as melanoma, head and neck, liver or kidney cancer. CDR3s include the opening cysteine and the closing phenylalanine or tryptophan. D genes are given only for firm matches. The size field is filled for only some rows; it gives once, few, many or a size class.

d_call	j_call	cdr3_length	v_call	clone_size	cdr3_nt	cdr3_aa
TRBD1	TRBJ2-7	14	TRBV19	NA	TGTGCCAGTAGAAACCGGGACAGGGACTACGAGCAGTACTTC	CASRNRDRDYEQYF
TRBD2	TRBJ2-3	13	TRBV10-3	NA	TGTGCCATCCAGACTAGCAGTTTGGATACGCAGTATTTT	CAIQTSSLDTQYF
NA	TRBJ2-5	14	TRBV9	NA	TGTGCCAGCAGCGCGTATGGCCTGGGGGAGACCCAGTACTTC	CASSAYGLGETQYF
NA	TRBJ2-5	14	TRBV5-1	NA	TGCGCCAGCAAGGGGGGTTTAAACCAAGAGACCCAGTACTTC	CASKGGLNQETQYF
NA	TRBJ2-3	15	TRBV6-6	NA	TGTGCCAGCAGTCCACCGAAGCGGAGCACAGATACGCAGTATTTT	CASSPPKRSTDTQYF
NA	TRBJ1-2	13	TRBV7-2	NA	TGTGCCAGCAGCACCCAAACGACAGGAGGCTACACCTTC	CASSTQTTGGYTF
TRBD1	TRBJ2-1	15	TRBV7-9	once	TGTGCCAGCAGTCGTATACAGGGGTTATACAATGAGCAGTTCTTC	CASSRIQGLYNEQFF
NA	TRBJ2-7	15	TRBV2	NA	TGTGCCAGCAAAAGTCGTAGCGGATCTGAATACGAGCAGTACTTC	CASKSRSGSEYEQYF
NA	TRBJ1-4	15	TRBV19	NA	TGTGCCAGTAGTATATCCAGCACAACTAATGAAAAACTGTTTTTT	CASSISSTTNEKLFF
TRBD2	TRBJ2-1	18	TRBV19	NA	TGTGCCAGCCGCCCTACTAGCGGGGGGCCCACCTCGTACAATGAGCAGTTCTTC	CASRPTSGGPTSYNEQFF
TRBD2	TRBJ2-7	14	TRBV11-1	NA	TGTGCCAGCAGCCCGGGACTAGCAAGCTACGAGCAGTACTTC	CASSPGLASYEQYF
TRBD1	TRBJ1-2	17	TRBV5-1	once	TGCGCCAGCAGCTTGGGGGCCTCAGGGGGCGCCGTGTATGGCTACACCTTC	CASSLGASGGAVYGYTF
NA	TRBJ1-2	13	TRBV7-9	NA	TGTGCCAGCAGCCCCAGGGTTGTCGATGGCTACACCTTC	CASSPRVVDGYTF
NA	TRBJ2-5	15	TRBV19	NA	TGTGCCAGTAGTAATGGGTTCGGGGGCGCAAAGACCCAGTACTTC	CASSNGFGGAKTQYF
TRBD1	TRBJ2-2	15	TRBV2	NA	TGTGCCAGCAGGCTCCCGGGACAGTCGACCGGGGAGCTGTTTTTT	CASRLPGQSTGELFF
NA	TRBJ1-5	14	TRBV9	few	TGTGCCAGCAGCGTAGGGGCGGGAAATCAGCCCCAGCATTTT	CASSVGAGNQPQHF
NA	TRBJ1-4	14	TRBV6-5	NA	TGTGCCAGCAGTTACGGACAGACTAATGAAAAACTGTTTTTT	CASSYGQTNEKLFF
NA	TRBJ1-1	14	TRBV5-1	NA	TGCGCCAGCAGCTCTTCAACAGTTAACACTGAAGCTTTCTTT	CASSSSTVNTEAFF
NA	TRBJ2-2	14	TRBV9	NA	TGTGCCAGCAGCTCCCCCCCTGGAACCGGGGAGCTGTTTTTT	CASSSPPGTGELFF
NA	TRBJ2-1	16	TRBV5-1	once	TGCGCCAGCAGCTTGGCAGGGGGGGCCACCTACAATGAGCAGTTCTTC	CASSLAGGATYNEQFF
TRBD1	TRBJ2-5	15	TRBV19	NA	TGTGCCAGTAGTATACAGGCAGGGGGTACAGAGACCCAGTACTTC	CASSIQAGGTETQYF
NA	TRBJ2-3	15	TRBV7-3	NA	TGTGCCAGCAGCTTAAAGGGATCGCACACAGATACGCAGTATTTT	CASSLKGSHTDTQYF
NA	TRBJ2-5	16	TRBV6-1	NA	TGTGCCAGCAGTGACCGCCCTCCAGGGGCTGCGGAGACCCAGTACTTC	CASSDRPPGAAETQYF
NA	TRBJ2-5	14	TRBV5-5	once	TGTGCCAGCAGCTTCGTGGTAGGGCGGGAGACCCAGTACTTC	CASSFVVGRETQYF
NA	TRBJ1-6	15	TRBV9	NA	TGTGCCAGCAGCGTAGCGGGCGTAGATAATTCACCCCTCCACTTT	CASSVAGVDNSPLHF
NA	TRBJ1-4	15	TRBV9	NA	TGTGCCAGCAGCGTAGCCCTCTCCCCTAATGAAAAACTGTTTTTT	CASSVALSPNEKLFF
TRBD2	TRBJ2-5	16	TRBV9	NA	TGTGCCAGCAGCGTTAGCGGGGGGGGAATGGTGGAGACCCAGTACTTC	CASSVSGGGMVETQYF
NA	TRBJ1-2	13	TRBV27	NA	TGTGCCAGCACAACGGACGGGAGGAATGGCTACACCTTC	CASTTDGRNGYTF
NA	TRBJ2-5	13	TRBV5-4	once	TGTGCCAGCAGCTTGAGTAGCAGGGAGACCCAGTACTTC	CASSLSSRETQYF
NA	TRBJ2-1	13	TRBV19	NA	TGTGCCAGTAGTTTGGACTCCCGGGGTGAGCAGTTCTTC	CASSLDSRGEQFF
TRBD2	TRBJ2-1	15	TRBV19	NA	TGTGCCAGTAGTCCACCGGGACTACCATACAATGAGCAGTTCTTC	CASSPPGLPYNEQFF
NA	TRBJ1-2	10	TRBV6-5	NA	TGTGCCACTCCCTCGGGGGGCCGCACCTTC	CATPSGGRTF
TRBD1	TRBJ1-2	14	TRBV6-6	NA	TGTGCCAGCAGTCAAGACGACAGGGCTTATGGCTACACCTTC	CASSQDDRAYGYTF
NA	TRBJ2-2	12	TRBV6-5	NA	TGTGCCAGCAGTCGTATCACCGGGGAGCTGTTTTTT	CASSRITGELFF
TRBD1	TRBJ2-1	15	TRBV18	NA	TGTGCCAGCTCACCAGGGACAGGGGCCCACAATGAGCAGTTCTTC	CASSPGTGAHNEQFF
NA	TRBJ2-7	14	TRBV5-4	NA	TGTGCCAGCAGCTTGGAGGTTGGGGGTTACGAGCAGTACTTC	CASSLEVGGYEQYF
NA	TRBJ1-2	13	TRBV5-1	NA	TGCGCCAGCAGCTTGGCCACCTCCTATGGCTACACCTTC	CASSLATSYGYTF
NA	TRBJ1-3	17	TRBV28	NA	TGTGCCAGCAGCATTATACCCGGGGCATCAGGAGGAAACACCATATATTTT	CASSIIPGASGGNTIYF
TRBD1	TRBJ2-7	12	TRBV29-1	NA	TGCAGCGCTAAGACAGGGTCCTACGAGCAGTACTTC	CSAKTGSYEQYF
NA	TRBJ2-1	15	TRBV7-9	NA	TGTGCCAGCAGCTTTTCACTCGGGGGAGCCAATGAGCAGTTCTTC	CASSFSLGGANEQFF
TRBD1	TRBJ2-4	14	TRBV2	NA	TGTGCCAGCAGGGCCGGGACAGCCGAGCCCATTCAGTACTTC	CASRAGTAEPIQYF
NA	TRBJ2-7	13	TRBV10-2	NA	TGCGCCAGCAGTGAGTTGGGGCCCCTCGAGCAGTACTTC	CASSELGPLEQYF
NA	TRBJ1-2	16	TRBV18	NA	TGTGCCAGCTCACCAACACCGACAATTTCTAACTATGGCTACACCTTC	CASSPTPTISNYGYTF
NA	TRBJ2-7	14	TRBV15	NA	TGTGCCACCAGCCGGGCTAGCGAAGTCTACGAGCAGTACTTC	CATSRASEVYEQYF
TRBD1	TRBJ1-1	15	TRBV29-1	NA	TGCAGCACCACAGGGGGAAGGGGCGCGGGATCTGAAGCTTTCTTT	CSTTGGRGAGSEAFF
TRBD1	TRBJ1-1	15	TRBV6-1	NA	TGTGCCAGCAATACAGGGGGCGCGGTGAGTACTGAAGCTTTCTTT	CASNTGGAVSTEAFF
TRBD2	TRBJ2-7	14	TRBV19	few	TGTGCCAGTAGTGGTGCGGGGGTAGCCTACGAGCAGTACTTC	CASSGAGVAYEQYF
NA	TRBJ1-1	15	TRBV19	NA	TGTGCCAGCACCATTTCGACAGTCCTTAACACTGAAGCTTTCTTT	CASTISTVLNTEAFF
TRBD1	TRBJ2-1	14	TRBV19	NA	TGTGCCAGTAGCACCGGACAGGGGGTCAATGAGCAGTTCTTC	CASSTGQGVNEQFF